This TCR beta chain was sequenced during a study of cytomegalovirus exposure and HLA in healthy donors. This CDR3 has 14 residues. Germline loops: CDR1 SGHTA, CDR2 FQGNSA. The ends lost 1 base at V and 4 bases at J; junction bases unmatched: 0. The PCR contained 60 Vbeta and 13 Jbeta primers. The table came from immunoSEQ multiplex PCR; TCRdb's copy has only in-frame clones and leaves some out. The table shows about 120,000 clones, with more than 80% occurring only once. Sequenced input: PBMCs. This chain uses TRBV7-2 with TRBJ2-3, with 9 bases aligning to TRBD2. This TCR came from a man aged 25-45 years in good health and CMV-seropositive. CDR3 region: CASSLGLAADTQYF. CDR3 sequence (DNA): TGTGCCAGCAGCTTAGGACTAGCGGCAGATACGCAGTATTTT. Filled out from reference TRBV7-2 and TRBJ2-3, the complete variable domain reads GAGVSQSPSNKVTEKGKDVELRCDPISGHTALYWYRQSLGQGLEFLIYFQGNSAPDKSGLPSDRFSAERTGGSVSTLTIQRTQQEDSAVYLCASSLGLAADTQYFGPGTRLTVL.